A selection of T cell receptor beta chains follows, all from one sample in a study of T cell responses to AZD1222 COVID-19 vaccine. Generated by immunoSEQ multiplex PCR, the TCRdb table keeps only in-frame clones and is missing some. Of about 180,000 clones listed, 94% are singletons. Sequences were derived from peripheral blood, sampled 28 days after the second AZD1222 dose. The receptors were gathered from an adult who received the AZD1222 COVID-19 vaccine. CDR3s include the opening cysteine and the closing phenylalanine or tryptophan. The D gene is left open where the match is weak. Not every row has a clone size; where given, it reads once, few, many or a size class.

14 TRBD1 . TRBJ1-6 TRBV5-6 CASKGAGRGSPLHF TGTGCCAGCAAGGGGGCCGGTCGGGGTTCACCCCTCCACTTT
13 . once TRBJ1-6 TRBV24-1 CATSAGDASPLHF TGTGCCACCAGTGCCGGGGACGCTTCACCCCTCCACTTT
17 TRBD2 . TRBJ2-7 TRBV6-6 CASSPLGTSGYPYEQYF TGTGCCAGCAGTCCCCTCGGGACTAGCGGTTACCCCTACGAGCAGTACTTC
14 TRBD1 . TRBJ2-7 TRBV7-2 CASSFTGGSYEQYF TGTGCCAGCAGCTTTACAGGGGGCTCCTACGAGCAGTACTTC
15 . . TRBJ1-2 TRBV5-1 CASSLDLGPNYGYTF TGCGCCAGCAGCTTGGATCTCGGACCAAACTATGGCTACACCTTC
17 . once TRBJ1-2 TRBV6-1 CASSEGIGPLAPYGYTF TGTGCCAGCAGTGAAGGTATAGGTCCTTTAGCTCCCTATGGCTACACCTTC
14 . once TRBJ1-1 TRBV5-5 CASSLIQGSAEAFF TGTGCCAGCAGCTTGATCCAGGGGAGTGCTGAAGCTTTCTTT
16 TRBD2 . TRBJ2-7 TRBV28 CASSPWTSGNPREQYF TGTGCCAGCAGCCCATGGACTAGCGGAAACCCTAGAGAGCAGTACTTC
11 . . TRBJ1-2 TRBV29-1 CSVGGTRDYTF TGCAGCGTTGGGGGGACCCGTGACTACACCTTC
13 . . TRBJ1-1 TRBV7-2 CASSFSPNTEAFF TGTGCCAGCAGCTTTTCGCCGAACACTGAAGCTTTCTTT
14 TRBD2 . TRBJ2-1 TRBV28 CASSLERGVNEQFF TGTGCCAGCAGTTTAGAGCGGGGGGTCAATGAGCAGTTCTTC
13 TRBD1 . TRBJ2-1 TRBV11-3 CASSLGTVNEQFF TGTGCCAGCAGCTTGGGGACAGTTAATGAGCAGTTCTTC
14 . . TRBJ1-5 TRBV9 CASSVDSEDQPQHF TGTGCCAGCAGCGTAGACAGTGAGGATCAGCCCCAGCATTTT
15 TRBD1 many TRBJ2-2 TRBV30 CAWKTGTGDTGELFF TGTGCCTGGAAAACCGGGACAGGGGACACCGGGGAGCTGTTTTTT
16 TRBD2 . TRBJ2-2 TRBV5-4 CASSGGTSGWTGELFF TGTGCCAGCAGCGGCGGGACTAGCGGGTGGACCGGGGAGCTGTTTTTT
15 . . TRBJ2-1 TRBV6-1 CASSETGTGYNEQFF TGTGCCAGCAGTGAAACCGGGACTGGATACAATGAGCAGTTCTTC
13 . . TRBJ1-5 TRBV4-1 CASSLSLTEPQHF TGCGCCAGCAGCCTAAGTCTCACAGAGCCCCAGCATTTT
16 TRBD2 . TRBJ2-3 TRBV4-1 CASSLGLAGGAGTQYF TGCGCCAGCAGCCTAGGACTAGCGGGGGGGGCAGGGACGCAGTATTTT
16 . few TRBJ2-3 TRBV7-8 CASGPGLQGLPDTQYF TGTGCCAGTGGCCCCGGACTACAGGGGTTGCCAGATACGCAGTATTTT
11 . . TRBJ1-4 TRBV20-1 CSARGQGRLFF TGCAGTGCCAGGGGTCAGGGGAGACTGTTTTTT
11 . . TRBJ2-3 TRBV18 CASSPTDTQYF TGTGCCAGCTCACCAACAGATACGCAGTATTTT
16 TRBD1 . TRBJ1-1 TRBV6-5 CASSYRSGGRNTEAFF TGTGCCAGCAGTTACAGATCAGGGGGACGGAACACTGAAGCTTTCTTT
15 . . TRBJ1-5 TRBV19 CASSREGVGLQPQHF TGTGCCAGTAGTCGTGAGGGGGTAGGATTGCAGCCCCAGCATTTT
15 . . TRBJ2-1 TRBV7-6 CASSEEGARGDEQFF TGTGCCAGCAGCGAAGAGGGGGCGCGGGGCGATGAGCAGTTCTTC
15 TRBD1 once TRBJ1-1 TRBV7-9 CASSLWTGKNTEAFF TGTGCCAGCAGCTTGTGGACAGGGAAGAACACTGAAGCTTTCTTT
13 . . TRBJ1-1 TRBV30 CAWSTGMNTEAFF TGTGCCTGGAGCACGGGAATGAACACTGAAGCTTTCTTT
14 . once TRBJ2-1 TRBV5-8 CASSLEGEGNEQFF TGTGCCAGCAGCTTGGAGGGGGAGGGGAATGAGCAGTTCTTC
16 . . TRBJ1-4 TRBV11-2 CASSQIAGATNEKLFF TGTGCCAGCAGCCAAATAGCGGGAGCAACTAATGAAAAACTGTTTTTT
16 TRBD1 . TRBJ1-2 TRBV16 CASSQGTGGGGYGYTF TGTGCCAGCAGCCAAGGGACAGGGGGAGGAGGCTATGGCTACACCTTC
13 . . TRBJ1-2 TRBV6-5 CASSPTGRYGYTF TGTGCCAGCAGCCCGACAGGAAGGTATGGCTACACCTTC